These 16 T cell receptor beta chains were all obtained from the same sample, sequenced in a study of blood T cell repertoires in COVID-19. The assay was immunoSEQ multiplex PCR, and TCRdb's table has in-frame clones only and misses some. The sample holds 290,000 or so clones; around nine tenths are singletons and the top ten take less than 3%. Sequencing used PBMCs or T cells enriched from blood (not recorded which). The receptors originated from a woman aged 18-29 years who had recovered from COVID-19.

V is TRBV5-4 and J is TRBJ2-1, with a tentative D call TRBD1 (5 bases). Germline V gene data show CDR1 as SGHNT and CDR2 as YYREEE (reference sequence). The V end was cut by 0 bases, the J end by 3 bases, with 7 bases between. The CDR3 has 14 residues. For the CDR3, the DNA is TGTGCCAGCAGCTTGGAAGGGGACTACAATGAGCAGTTCTTC. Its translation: CASSLEGDYNEQFF.

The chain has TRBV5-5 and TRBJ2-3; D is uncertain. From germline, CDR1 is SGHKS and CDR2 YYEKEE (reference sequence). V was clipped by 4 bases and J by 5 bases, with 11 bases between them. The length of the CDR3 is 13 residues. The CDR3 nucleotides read TGTGCCAGCAGCCCGGTGCCTGTAGATACGCAGTATTTT. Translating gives CASSPVPVDTQYF.

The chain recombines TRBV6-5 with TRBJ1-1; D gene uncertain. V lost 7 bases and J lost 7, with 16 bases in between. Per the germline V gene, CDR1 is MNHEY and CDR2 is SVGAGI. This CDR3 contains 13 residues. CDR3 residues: CASKQRTAVEAFF. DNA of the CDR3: TGTGCCAGCAAACAGCGGACGGCGGTTGAAGCTTTCTTT.

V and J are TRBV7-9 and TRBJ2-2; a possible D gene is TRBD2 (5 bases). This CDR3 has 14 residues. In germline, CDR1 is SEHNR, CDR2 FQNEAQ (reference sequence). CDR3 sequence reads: CFSGNLVNTGELFF. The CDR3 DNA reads TGTTTTTCCGGGAATCTAGTAAACACCGGGGAGCTGTTTTTT.

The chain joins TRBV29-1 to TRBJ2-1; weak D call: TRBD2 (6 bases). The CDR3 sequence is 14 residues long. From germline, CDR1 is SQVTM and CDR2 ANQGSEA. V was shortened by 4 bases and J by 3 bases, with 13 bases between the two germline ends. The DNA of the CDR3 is TGCAGCGTTGCCCCTCCCGGGGGCTACAATGAGCAGTTCTTC. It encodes CSVAPPGGYNEQFF.

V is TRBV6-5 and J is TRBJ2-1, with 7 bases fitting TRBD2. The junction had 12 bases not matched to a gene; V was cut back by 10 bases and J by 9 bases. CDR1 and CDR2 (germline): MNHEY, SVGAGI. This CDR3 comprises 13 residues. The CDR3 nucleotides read TGTGCCACCCGGGGGGTAGCGGGTGGTGAGCAGTTCTTC. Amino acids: CATRGVAGGEQFF.

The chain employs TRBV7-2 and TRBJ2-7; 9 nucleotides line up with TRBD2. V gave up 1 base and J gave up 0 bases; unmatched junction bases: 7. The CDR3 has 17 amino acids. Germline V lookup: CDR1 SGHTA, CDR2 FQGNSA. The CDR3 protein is CASSLGSGRGVSYEQYF. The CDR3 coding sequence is TGTGCCAGCAGCTTAGGTAGCGGGAGAGGAGTCTCCTACGAGCAGTACTTC. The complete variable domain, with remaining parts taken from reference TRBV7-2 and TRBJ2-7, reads GAGVSQSPSNKVTEKGKDVELRCDPISGHTALYWYRQSLGQGLEFLIYFQGNSAPDKSGLPSDRFSAERTGGSVSTLTIQRTQQEDSAVYLCASSLGSGRGVSYEQYFGPGTRLTVT.

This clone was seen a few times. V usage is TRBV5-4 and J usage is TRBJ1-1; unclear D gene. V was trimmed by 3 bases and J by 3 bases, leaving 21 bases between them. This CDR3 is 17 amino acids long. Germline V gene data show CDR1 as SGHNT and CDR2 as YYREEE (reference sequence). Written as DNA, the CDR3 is TGTGCCAGCAGCTCTCCCCCCGGCGCGGGTCTGGACACTGAAGCTTTCTTT. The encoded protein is CASSSPPGAGLDTEAFF.

The CDR3 loop is CATSRDEGASQPQHF. CDR3 nucleotides: TGTGCCACCAGCAGAGATGAGGGGGCGAGTCAGCCCCAGCATTTT. The chain links TRBV15 to TRBJ1-5; 7 nucleotides align to TRBD1. Germline V gene lookup returns CDR1 LNHNV and CDR2 YYDKDF (reference sequence). J gave up 6 bases and V 0 bases, and 5 bases lay outside the gene matches. The CDR3 length is 15 residues.

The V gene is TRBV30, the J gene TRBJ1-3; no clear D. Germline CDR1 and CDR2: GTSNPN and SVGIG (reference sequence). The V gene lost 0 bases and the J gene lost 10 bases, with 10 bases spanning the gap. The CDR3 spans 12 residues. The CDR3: CAWSVLSSTIYF. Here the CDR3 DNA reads TGTGCCTGGAGTGTACTCTCTTCGACCATATATTTT.

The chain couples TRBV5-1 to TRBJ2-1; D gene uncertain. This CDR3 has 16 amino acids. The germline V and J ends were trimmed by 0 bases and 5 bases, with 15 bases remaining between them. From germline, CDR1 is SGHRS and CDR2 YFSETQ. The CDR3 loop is CASSLGASQSHNEQFF. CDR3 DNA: TGCGCCAGCAGCTTGGGGGCCAGTCAATCCCACAATGAGCAGTTCTTC.

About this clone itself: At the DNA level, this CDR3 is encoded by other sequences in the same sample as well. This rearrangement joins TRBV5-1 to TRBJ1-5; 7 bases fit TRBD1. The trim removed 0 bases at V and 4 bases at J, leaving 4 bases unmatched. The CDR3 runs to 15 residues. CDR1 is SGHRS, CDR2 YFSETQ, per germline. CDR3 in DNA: TGCGCCAGCAGCTTGGGGGCAGGGGGGAATCAGCCCCAGCATTTT. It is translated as CASSLGAGGNQPQHF.

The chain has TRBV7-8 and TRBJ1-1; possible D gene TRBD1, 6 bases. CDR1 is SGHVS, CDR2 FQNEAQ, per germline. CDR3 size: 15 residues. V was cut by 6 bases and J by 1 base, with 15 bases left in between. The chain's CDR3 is CASRYNRDPNTEAFF. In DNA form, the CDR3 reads TGTGCCAGCAGATACAACAGGGATCCGAACACTGAAGCTTTCTTT.

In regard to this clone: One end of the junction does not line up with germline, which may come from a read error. The CDR3 protein is CASSQVVGTVEAF. The CDR3 DNA is TGCGCCAGCAGCCAAGTAGTAGGGACAGTAGAAGCCTTT. J is TRBJ2-3 and V is TRBV4-1; 7 bases line up with TRBD1. The CDR3 covers 13 residues. Germline CDR1 reads MGHRA; CDR2 reads YSYEKL.

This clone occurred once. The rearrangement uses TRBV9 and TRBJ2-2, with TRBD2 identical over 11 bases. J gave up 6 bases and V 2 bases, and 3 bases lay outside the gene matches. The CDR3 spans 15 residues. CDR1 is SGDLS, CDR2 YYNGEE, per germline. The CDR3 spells CASSVSGGAAGELFF. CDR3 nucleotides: TGTGCCAGCAGCGTTAGCGGGGGGGCAGCCGGGGAGCTGTTTTTT.

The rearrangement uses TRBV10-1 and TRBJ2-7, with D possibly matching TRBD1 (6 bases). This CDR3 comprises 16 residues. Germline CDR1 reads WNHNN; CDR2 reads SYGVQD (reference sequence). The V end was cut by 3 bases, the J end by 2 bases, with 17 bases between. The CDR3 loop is CASSDPGTKVPYEQYF. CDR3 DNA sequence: TGCGCCAGCAGTGACCCAGGGACAAAGGTACCCTACGAGCAGTACTTC.